This passage covers 6 T cell receptor beta chains from one sample sequenced in a study of blood T cell repertoires in COVID-19. Only in-frame clones appear in the TCRdb table, and some are missing; sequencing was by immunoSEQ multiplex PCR. The sample holds fewer than 250,000 clones, under 85% seen once. The sequenced sample consisted of peripheral blood. Source of these receptors: a human donor in a cohort sampled during active COVID-19.

CDR3: CASSDRIAGHTDTQYF. In DNA, the CDR3 is TGTGCCAGCAGTGATCGGATAGCGGGGCACACAGATACGCAGTATTTT. This chain uses TRBV25-1 with TRBJ2-3; 8 nucleotides line up with TRBD2. Germline trimming cut 3 bases from V and 2 bases from J; bases unmatched to any gene: 7. There are 16 residues in the CDR3. Germline CDR1 MGHDK, CDR2 SYGVNS.

The J gene is TRBJ2-3, the V gene TRBV3-1 (or the pseudogene TRBV3-2); TRBD2 agrees at 9 bases. V dropped 1 base and J dropped 5; count of bases not matched to a gene: 7. Germline V gene sequence: CDR1 LGHDT, CDR2 YNNKEL (reference sequence). CDR3 length: 16 amino acids. CDR3 sequence: CASSQVVAGGGDTQYF. CDR3 DNA: TGTGCCAGCAGCCAAGTCGTTGCGGGAGGGGGAGATACGCAGTATTTT.

This clone was found once. J is TRBJ1-1 and V is TRBV24-1; 7 bases map to TRBD1. Germline values: CDR1 KGHDR, CDR2 SFDVKD. J lost 3 bases, V lost 4 bases, and 4 bases had no gene match. The length of the CDR3 is 14 residues. The CDR3 coding sequence is TGTGCCACCAGTGAGCCAGGGGGAGACACTGAAGCTTTCTTT. The encoded protein is CATSEPGGDTEAFF.

V and J are TRBV15 and TRBJ2-7, with a possible D match to TRBD2 (6 bases). Trimming took off 5 bases at V and 4 bases at J, with 18 bases between the two ends. Germline CDR1 is LNHNV and CDR2 is YYDKDF (reference sequence). CDR3 length equals 15 residues. The CDR3 is CATSGGLGGTYEQYF. CDR3 nucleotides: TGTGCCACCAGCGGGGGACTTGGGGGAACTTACGAGCAGTACTTC.

The V and J genes are TRBV28 and TRBJ2-5; unclear D gene. With 2 bases removed from V and 4 bases from J, the gap between germline ends came to 8 bases. Germline V gene sequence: CDR1 MDHEN, CDR2 SYDVKM. The CDR3 consists of 13 residues. The CDR3 nucleotides read TGTGCCAGCAGTTTAGGCCAAACAGAGACCCAGTACTTC. This codes for CASSLGQTETQYF.

The gene calls are TRBV5-4 and TRBJ2-7, with 11 bases fitting TRBD1. Germline V gene sequence: CDR1 SGHNT, CDR2 YYREEE (reference sequence). V shed 4 bases, J shed 4 bases, and the junction held 10 bases outside the gene matches. This CDR3 is built from 16 residues. CDR3 DNA sequence: TGTGCCAGCAGCCCTAATCCGGGACAGGGGGGATACGAGCAGTACTTC. Amino acid sequence: CASSPNPGQGGYEQYF.